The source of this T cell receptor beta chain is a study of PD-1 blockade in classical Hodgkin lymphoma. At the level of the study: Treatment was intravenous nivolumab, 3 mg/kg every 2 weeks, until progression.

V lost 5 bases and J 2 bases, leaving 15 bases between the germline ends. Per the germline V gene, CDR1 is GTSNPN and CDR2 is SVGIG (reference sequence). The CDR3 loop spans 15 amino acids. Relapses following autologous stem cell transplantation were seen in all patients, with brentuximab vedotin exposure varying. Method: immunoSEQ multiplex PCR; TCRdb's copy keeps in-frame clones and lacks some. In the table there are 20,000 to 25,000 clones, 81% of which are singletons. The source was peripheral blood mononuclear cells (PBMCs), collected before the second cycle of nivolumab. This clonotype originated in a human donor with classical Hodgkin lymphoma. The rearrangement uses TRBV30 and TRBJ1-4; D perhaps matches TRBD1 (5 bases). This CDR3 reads CAWCPGTSTNEKLFF. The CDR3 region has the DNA TGTGCCTGGTGCCCAGGGACCAGTACTAATGAAAAACTGTTTTTT. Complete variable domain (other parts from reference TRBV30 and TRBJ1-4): SQTIHQWPATLVQPVGSPLSLECTVEGTSNPNLYWYRQAAGRGLQLLFYSVGIGQISSEVPQNLSASRPQDRQFILSSKKLLLSDSGFYLCAWCPGTSTNEKLFFGSGTQLSVL.